What follows are 21 T cell receptor beta chains derived from one specimen sequenced in a study of blood T cell repertoires in COVID-19. Profiled with immunoSEQ multiplex PCR; TCRdb holds only in-frame clones, not every one. The sample has about 160,000 clones, around 93% seen once; the top ten hold roughly 4.5%. Sequenced: peripheral blood. Receptors were obtained from a woman aged 50 to 60 with acute or convalescent COVID-19.

V gene TRBV4-1 combines with J gene TRBJ1-5; tentatively, D is TRBD1 (5 bases). V lost 0 bases and J lost 6, with 12 bases in between. The CDR3 is made up of 15 amino acids. Germline loops: CDR1 MGHRA, CDR2 YSYEKL. Here the CDR3 DNA reads TGCGCCAGCAGCCAAGATGGGGCAGGTAGTCAGCCCCAGCATTTT. Translated, it gives CASSQDGAGSQPQHF.

This chain connects TRBV5-6 to TRBJ1-5; D uncertain. The germline CDR1 and CDR2 sequences are SGHDT and YYEEEE. This CDR3 spans 15 amino acids. Trimming took off 1 base at V and 3 bases at J, with 11 bases between the two ends. CDR3 nucleotide sequence: TGTGCCAGCAGCTTGAAATCGGGGAACAATCAGCCCCAGCATTTT. Residues: CASSLKSGNNQPQHF.

The rearrangement links TRBV4-2 to TRBJ2-1; D uncertain. Germline V gives CDR1 LGHNA, CDR2 YNFKEQ. The CDR3 extends over 16 amino acids. Trimming took 0 bases from V and 2 from J, leaving 11 bases between them. The CDR3 reads CASSQEGDWTYNEQFF. In DNA, the CDR3 is TGTGCCAGCAGCCAAGAAGGAGACTGGACCTACAATGAGCAGTTCTTC.

The chain employs TRBV14 and TRBJ2-5; maybe TRBD1 (6 bases). The CDR3 extends over 13 amino acids. Germline V gene sequence: CDR1 SGHDN, CDR2 FVKESK. V dropped 4 bases and J dropped 3 bases, with 9 bases sitting between them. CDR3 region: CASSPNREETQYF. The CDR3, as DNA: TGTGCCAGCAGCCCTAACAGGGAAGAGACCCAGTACTTC.

V gene TRBV24-1 combines with J gene TRBJ1-1, with D possibly matching TRBD1 (6 bases). CDR1 is KGHDR and CDR2 is SFDVKD in the germline V gene. The CDR3 contains 13 residues. V shed 7 bases and J shed 3 bases, with 11 bases lying between them. Written as DNA, the CDR3 is TGTGCCACCAGGGACAGCGGGGACACTGAAGCTTTCTTT. This gives the protein CATRDSGDTEAFF.

CDR3 sequence (DNA): TGTGCCAGCTCGCCGGTTACTGGGGCCAACGTCCTGACTTTC. Its translation: CASSPVTGANVLTF. The chain recombines TRBV18 with TRBJ2-6; no clear D gene. Germline CDR1 reads KGHSH; CDR2 reads LQKENI. The V end lost 6 bases, the J end lost 2 bases, and 8 bases lay between the germline ends. CDR3 length: 14 residues.

V is TRBV7-8 and J is TRBJ1-4; 7 positions match TRBD1. Unmatched junction bases numbered 11, after V lost 2 bases and J lost 2 bases. Germline V gene sequence: CDR1 SGHVS, CDR2 FQNEAQ. CDR3 size: 18 residues. CDR3 protein: CASSLRDSPPGTNEKLFF. In DNA form, the CDR3 reads TGTGCCAGCAGCTTAAGGGACAGCCCCCCGGGTACTAATGAAAAACTGTTTTTT.

This clone was observed a single time. J is TRBJ2-4 and V is TRBV7-2; TRBD2 is a possible D gene (6 bases). The CDR3 totals 12 residues. Per the germline V gene, CDR1 is SGHTA and CDR2 is FQGNSA. V was clipped by 5 bases and J by 6 bases, with 8 bases between them. CDR3 region: CASSPGGNIQYF. In DNA form, the CDR3 reads TGTGCCAGCAGCCCCGGGGGAAACATTCAGTACTTC.

This clone was seen only once. V and J are TRBV3-1 (or the pseudogene TRBV3-2) and TRBJ1-6; D unresolved. V shed 0 bases and J shed 2 bases, with 14 bases lying between them. This CDR3 is built from 18 residues. In germline, CDR1 is LGHDT, CDR2 YNNKEL (reference sequence). The CDR3 sequence is CASSQDEALSTYNSPLHF. The DNA for the CDR3 is TGTGCCAGCAGCCAAGATGAAGCACTTTCAACCTATAATTCACCCCTCCACTTT.

The chain uses TRBV28 and TRBJ1-6; D gene unclear. The V gene lost 6 bases and the J gene lost 0 bases, with 9 bases spanning the gap. CDR1 and CDR2 (germline): MDHEN, SYDVKM. The length of the CDR3 is 15 residues. CDR3 sequence: CASSRGDSYNSPLHF. The CDR3 DNA is TGTGCCAGCAGCCGGGGAGACTCCTATAATTCACCCCTCCACTTT. The complete variable domain, with remaining parts taken from reference TRBV28 and TRBJ1-6, reads DVKVTQSSRYLVKRTGEKVFLECVQDMDHENMFWYRQDPGLGLRLIYFSYDVKMKEKGDIPEGYSVSREKKERFSLILESASTNQTSMYLCASSRGDSYNSPLHFGNGTRLTVT.

The rearrangement links TRBV7-9 to TRBJ1-1; 10 nucleotides align to TRBD1. The V and J ends lost 5 bases and 6 bases, in that order; junction bases with no gene match: 15. The germline V gene encodes CDR1 SEHNR and CDR2 FQNEAQ (reference sequence). The CDR3 has 17 residues. CDR3 sequence (DNA): TGTGCCAGCAGCACCCGGACAGGGGGGAGTCTAAGCTCTGAAGCTTTCTTT. It codes for CASSTRTGGSLSSEAFF.

The genes are TRBV7-3 and TRBJ2-3; 12 nucleotides match TRBD2. The CDR3 covers 18 residues. The ends lost 5 bases at V and 1 base at J; junction bases unmatched: 10. Germline-derived CDR1 and CDR2 are SGHTA and FQGTGA. CDR3 in DNA: TGTGCCAGCAGCAATCCGGGACTAGCGGGTACTCGCACAGATACGCAGTATTTT. Translation: CASSNPGLAGTRTDTQYF.

The chain links TRBV27 to TRBJ1-1; D may be TRBD1 (6 bases). Germline CDR1 reads MNHEY; CDR2 reads SMNVEV (reference sequence). The CDR3 is 17 residues long. Trimming removed 0 bases from V and 1 base from J, with 15 bases in between. The CDR3 protein is CASSLSPRTATNTEAFF. In DNA, the CDR3 is TGTGCCAGCAGTTTATCGCCAAGGACAGCGACGAACACTGAAGCTTTCTTT.

This chain connects TRBV7-9 to TRBJ2-7; D may be TRBD1 (5 bases). This CDR3 region has 13 residues. Per the germline V gene, CDR1 is SEHNR and CDR2 is FQNEAQ (reference sequence). V lost 5 bases to trimming and J lost 1 base, with 9 bases between them. The CDR3 reads CASSPRTSYEQYF. The CDR3 DNA sequence: TGTGCCAGCAGCCCTAGGACATCCTACGAGCAGTACTTC.

The V call is TRBV15, the J call TRBJ2-3; TRBD2 matches 12 bases. The CDR3 sequence is 19 residues long. From germline, CDR1 is LNHNV and CDR2 YYDKDF (reference sequence). Germline trimming cut 1 base from V and 4 bases from J; bases unmatched to any gene: 12. This CDR3 reads CATSRAIHRLAGVADTQYF. CDR3 coding DNA: TGTGCCACCAGCAGAGCCATCCACAGACTAGCGGGAGTGGCAGATACGCAGTATTTT.

V gene TRBV19 combines with J gene TRBJ1-6; D might be TRBD1 (6 bases). The germline CDR1 and CDR2 sequences are LNHDA and SQIVND (reference sequence). Trimming stripped 5 bases from V and 0 bases from J, with 23 bases between. The CDR3 extends over 20 amino acids. In DNA, the CDR3 is TGTGCCAGTAGTCCCAGCCCGGGCAGGGGCCAAAGCTCCTATAATTCACCCCTCCACTTT. Translation gives CASSPSPGRGQSSYNSPLHF.

The CDR3 region is CASSPGPPLQYF. The CDR3 DNA follows: TGTGCCAGCTCCCCGGGTCCCCCCCTGCAGTACTTC. This sequence joins TRBV2 and TRBJ2-7; D not resolved. Deletions cut 8 bases from V and 9 bases from J, with 17 bases between. The CDR3 is 12 residues long. Germline V gene sequence: CDR1 SNHLY, CDR2 FYNNEI.

In its sample, this clone was seen once. V is TRBV5-4 and J is TRBJ1-2; possibly TRBD1 for D (6 bases). The CDR3 has 14 amino acids. Germline V gene data show CDR1 as SGHNT and CDR2 as YYREEE (reference sequence). Deletions cut 3 bases from V and 1 base from J, with 10 bases between. Written as DNA, the CDR3 is TGTGCCAGCAGCTCGGACAGCTATAACTATGGCTACACCTTC. Its protein product is CASSSDSYNYGYTF.

The chain combines TRBV7-9 with TRBJ2-7; tentatively, D is TRBD1 (5 bases). CDR1 is SEHNR, CDR2 FQNEAQ, per germline (reference sequence). V lost 5 bases, J lost 7 bases, and 15 bases lay in between. This CDR3 region has 13 residues. Written as DNA, the CDR3 is TGTGCCAGCAGCGCTCAGGCCAGGGCTGAGCAGTACTTC. Its translation: CASSAQARAEQYF.

The chain employs TRBV30 and TRBJ1-1; unclear D gene. The CDR3 consists of 13 residues. The V end was cut by 2 bases, the J end by 7 bases, with 14 bases between. Germline V gene data show CDR1 as GTSNPN and CDR2 as SVGIG (reference sequence). The DNA for the CDR3 is TGTGCCTGGAGTAACCGGGAAGTCGGTGAAGCTTTCTTT. This sequence encodes CAWSNREVGEAFF.

This clone showed up just once. The rearrangement links TRBV19 to TRBJ1-1, with D maybe TRBD1 (6 bases). Trimming pared 4 bases from V and 4 bases from J, leaving 10 bases between. This CDR3 contains 13 residues. CDR1 and CDR2 (germline): LNHDA, SQIVND (reference sequence). Here the CDR3 DNA reads TGTGCCAGTAGTAGGACAGCAGCCACTGAAGCTTTCTTT. Its protein is CASSRTAATEAFF.